A selection of T cell receptor beta chains follows, all from one sample in a study of chronic HIV infection and antiretroviral therapy. TCRdb reanalysed the 5' RACE reads using MiXCR and keeps one entry per CDR3 protein. Here the sample spans about 38,000 distinct CDR3 sequences, about 8.9% being singletons. The sample was peripheral blood. All receptors derive from an adult who had HIV and had not received antiretroviral therapy, or was an uninfected healthy control (not recorded which). CDR3s include the opening cysteine and the closing phenylalanine or tryptophan. A D gene is named only where the DNA matches it firmly. Only part of the rows carry a size: once, few, many, or a class if the clone is expanded.

v_call	j_call	d_call	cdr3_length	clone_size	cdr3_nt	cdr3_aa
TRBV6-5	TRBJ2-5	NA	15	once	TGTGCCAGCGGAACGCGACAGGGAGGCTGGGAGACCCAGTACTTC	CASGTRQGGWETQYF
TRBV29-1	TRBJ2-3	TRBD2	12	many	TGCAGCGTTCCGGGAGGTATGGATACGCAGTATTTT	CSVPGGMDTQYF
TRBV7-8	TRBJ1-1	NA	16	NA	TGTGCCAGCAGCTTAATGTTGACGGGGGGGAAGACTGAAGCTTTCTTT	CASSLMLTGGKTEAFF
TRBV3-1	TRBJ2-5	TRBD1	14	NA	TGTGCCAGCAGCTCTAGCGACAGGGGCCAGACCCAGTACTTC	CASSSSDRGQTQYF
TRBV19	TRBJ1-4	NA	17	NA	TGTGCCAGTAGTATTTTCCGAACAGGGACAACTAATGAAAAACTGTTTTTT	CASSIFRTGTTNEKLFF
TRBV9	TRBJ2-1	NA	15	few	TGTGCCAGCAGCGTGGCAGACTATAGATACAATGAGCAGTTCTTC	CASSVADYRYNEQFF
TRBV9	TRBJ2-3	NA	16	many	TGTGCCAGCAGCCCAGGGGACTTAGGGGGTACAGATACGCAGTATTTT	CASSPGDLGGTDTQYF
TRBV20-1	TRBJ2-7	NA	16	NA	TGCAGTGCTAGAGATGTCGGGCGACTCACCCGTTACGAGCAGTACTTC	CSARDVGRLTRYEQYF
TRBV28	TRBJ2-1	TRBD2	15	NA	TGTGCCAGCAGTTGGGGGGTTAGCGGGCAAGGTTCCGAGTTCTTC	CASSWGVSGQGSEFF
TRBV7-9	TRBJ1-1	NA	12	few	TGTGCCAGCAGCTGGGGGGAACAGGGAGCTTTCTTT	CASSWGEQGAFF
TRBV25-1	TRBJ1-1	TRBD1	13	few	TGTGCCAGCAGTGAATATCGGGACAGTGAAGCTTTCTTT	CASSEYRDSEAFF
TRBV12-3/TRBV12-4	TRBJ2-4	NA	14	few	TGTGCCAGCAGTTTTGTTGCAGGGGCAAACATTCAGTACTTC	CASSFVAGANIQYF
TRBV28	TRBJ1-6	NA	16	few	TGTGCCAGCAGCTATCCTGAAGGGGTATCTAACTCACCCCTCCACTTT	CASSYPEGVSNSPLHF
TRBV5-1	TRBJ2-1	NA	11	NA	TGCGCCAGCAGCGGAGGCAATGAGCAGTTCTTC	CASSGGNEQFF